This section outlines one TCR beta chain sequence together with its context. This clonotype was seen at least ten times. There is no known antigen for this receptor. Within one base of it there is no much larger clone, and no base qualities were kept. The TCR beta CDR3 regions were amplified from the RNA transcripts. The TCR CDR3 was subjected to a first round of RT-PCR using the HTBI primer set and the Qiagen OneStep RT-PCR kit. Libraries were constructed in a second round of multiplex PCR, after which size selection and purification were carried out. Paired-end sequencing of the libraries was performed with 100 bp reads on an Illumina HiSeq2000. The authors' pipeline ran thus. SOAPnuke was used to process the raw data, removing reads that contained adapters or uncalled bases, had a mean Phred below 15, or lacked an exact match to the constant primer or identifier. High-quality paired reads were merged using COPE v1.2.5, and each unique nucleotide sequence was defined as a clonotype. MiTCR v1.1 was used to align clonotypes to the IMGT TRBV, TRBD and TRBJ reference segments. Only V-J combinations with frequency above 0.0001, covering about 99% of repertoires, were analysed. The TCS score was defined as F50 (clonal expansion) divided by E x V (chaos), with BLOSUM62-based TCRdist calculated between CDR3 peptides within each V-J. Welch's t-statistics and random forest reduced just over 500 V-J features to 13, which were used in a naive Bayes classifier (R e1071). In-frame beta chains were kept once TCRdb had trimmed the public reads at Q25 with fastp and called clones with MiXCR. Here each entry gathers all rows of one CDR3 protein and keeps the most common genes and DNA. Here the V and J calls rest on TCRdb's processing, not on the authors' analysis. The sample contains under 400,000 distinct CDR3 sequences, about a sixth of them found a single time. Around 15% of the sample is in the top ten clones.

This entry comes from a study of T cells in Graves' hyperthyroidism and ophthalmopathy (dated by TCRdb to about 2019). With respect to the entire study: Peripheral blood samples were taken at the time of initial diagnosis, prior to any treatment. To identify TCR V-J signatures that set the groups apart, the researchers used a discovery cohort of roughly 100 patients, made up of under 50 with Graves' ophthalmopathy and around 58 with stable Graves' hyperthyroidism. Prospective prediction of ophthalmopathy was tested in an independent validation cohort of some 19 hyperthyroidism patients and 15 to 17 patients who later progressed to ophthalmopathy. The 100 or so discovery patients were randomly divided into training and test sets at a 7:3 ratio. Thyroid tissue and blood T-cell repertoires from roughly 6 Graves' hyperthyroidism patients were also compared in the study. Following sampling, methimazole starting at 30 mg daily was given to hyperthyroidism patients, and high-dose intravenous methylprednisolone was given to ophthalmopathy patients. TCR Vbeta CDR3 sequencing of some 140 peripheral blood samples (fewer than 45 ophthalmopathy, around 80 hyperthyroidism and some 17 progressor patients) is reported in the paper. The paper's findings and limits, for the study overall: In validation, the model predicted progression to ophthalmopathy a median of around six months before onset, with roughly 71% sensitivity and roughly 77% specificity. In cross-validation, a model built on a 13 V-J signature told ophthalmopathy apart from stable hyperthyroidism with roughly 87% sensitivity and roughly 83% specificity, and in testing the same model reached 80%/75%. Most expanded thyroid clonotypes (frequency above 0.001) were also detected in blood, a finding suggesting that blood repertoires may reflect thyroid immune responses. Sample size was not statistically predetermined, and investigators were not blinded to group allocation.

Moderately to severely active disease, a Clinical Activity Score of at least 3, a NOSPECS grade of at least 4, and a duration under 3 months were present in ophthalmopathy patients. Patients with uncontrolled infections, other autoimmune diseases, pregnancy or lactation were excluded. Diagnoses relied on clinical symptoms, serum thyroxine and TRAb, thyroid ultrasound and orbital computed tomography. PBMCs were isolated from approximately 10 ml of fresh peripheral blood by Ficoll-Paque density gradient centrifugation. Trizol reagent was used to extract total RNA, and RNA quality was then checked on an Agilent 2100 Bioanalyzer. The sequencing input was blood. The TCR comes from a woman between 40 and 50 years old with Graves' ophthalmopathy.

The CDR3 protein is CASSDRKTGVRKLFTEAFF. The sequenced DNA is TGTGCCAGCAGTGATCGCAAGACGGGGGTAAGGAAGCTATTCACTGAAGCTTTCTTT. The chain employs TRBV25-1 and TRBJ1-1, and possibly TRBD1, on 5 matching bases. Reading the germline V gene gives CDR1 MGHDK and CDR2 SYGVNS. From its cysteine to its phenylalanine, the CDR3 spans 19 amino acids. Only CDR3 DNA is held: 57 bases, read in frame from base 1. The trim is 3 bases for V and 4 bases for J, with a gap of 27 bases between the germline ends.